This T cell receptor beta chain stems from a study of technical replicates of blood from a few donors. Assay: immunoSEQ multiplex PCR; the TCRdb copy retains only in-frame clones and omits some. The profile shows 25,000 to 40,000 clones, approximately 90% of them singletons. This receptor was identified in a human donor in good health. Some clones in this sample may be carry-over from other donors' samples. Sequencing was performed on PBMCs.

Here the CDR3 reads CASSPQGTNTEAFF. The CDR3 DNA is TGTGCCAGCAGTCCGCAGGGAACCAACACTGAAGCTTTCTTT. The V gene is TRBV6-5, the J gene TRBJ1-1; tentatively, D is TRBD1 (5 bases). This CDR3 has 14 amino acids. V lost 5 bases to trimming and J lost 2 bases, with 12 bases between them. From germline, CDR1 is MNHEY and CDR2 SVGAGI.